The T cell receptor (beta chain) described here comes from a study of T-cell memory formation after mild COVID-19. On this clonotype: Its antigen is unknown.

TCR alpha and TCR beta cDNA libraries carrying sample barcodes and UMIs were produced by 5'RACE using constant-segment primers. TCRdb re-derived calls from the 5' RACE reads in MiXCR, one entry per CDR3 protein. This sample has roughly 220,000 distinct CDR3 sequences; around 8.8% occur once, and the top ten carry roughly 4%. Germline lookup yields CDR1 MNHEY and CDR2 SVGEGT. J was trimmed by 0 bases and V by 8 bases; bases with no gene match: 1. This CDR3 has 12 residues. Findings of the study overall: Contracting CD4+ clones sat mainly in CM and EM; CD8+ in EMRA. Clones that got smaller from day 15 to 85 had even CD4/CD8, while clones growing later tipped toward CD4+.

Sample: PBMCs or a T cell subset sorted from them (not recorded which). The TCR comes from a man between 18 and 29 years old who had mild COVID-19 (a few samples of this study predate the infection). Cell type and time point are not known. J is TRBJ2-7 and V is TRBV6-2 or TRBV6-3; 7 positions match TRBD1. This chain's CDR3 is CASGDSSYEQYF. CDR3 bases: TGTGCCAGCGGGGACAGCTCCTACGAGCAGTACTTC.